Below, 13 T cell receptor beta chains from the same sample are listed, as sequenced in a study of blood T cell repertoires in COVID-19. This table comes from immunoSEQ multiplex PCR, and its TCRdb copy is limited to in-frame clones, with some not included. The table lists around 260,000 clones, about 93% of them singletons. What was sequenced was PBMCs or T cells enriched from blood (not recorded which). These receptors all come from a woman aged 30 to 39 who had recovered from COVID-19.

This chain links TRBV15 with TRBJ2-1, with 7 bases identical to TRBD2. This CDR3 has 17 amino acids. Germline assignment: CDR1 LNHNV and CDR2 YYDKDF (reference sequence). J was trimmed by 0 bases and V by 0 bases; bases with no gene match: 5. The CDR3 spells CATSRDRRESSYNEQFF. The CDR3 DNA reads TGTGCCACCAGCAGAGATCGGCGGGAGAGCTCCTACAATGAGCAGTTCTTC. Combining the CDR3 with reference TRBV15 and TRBJ2-1 gives the whole variable domain DAMVIQNPRYQVTQFGKPVTLSCSQTLNHNVMYWYQQKSSQAPKLLFHYYDKDFNNEADTPDNFQSRRPNTSFCFLDIRSPGLGDTAMYLCATSRDRRESSYNEQFFGPGTRLTVL.

This chain joins TRBV28 and TRBJ2-7; tentatively, D is TRBD2 (6 bases). Germline V gene data show CDR1 as MDHEN and CDR2 as SYDVKM. The length of the CDR3 is 13 residues. V lost 4 bases and J 3 bases, leaving 10 bases between the germline ends. In DNA form, the CDR3 reads TGTGCCAGCAGTTCTAATAGCGGCTACGAGCAGTACTTC. Its translation is CASSSNSGYEQYF.

The V and J genes are TRBV30 and TRBJ2-5, with 7 bases aligning to TRBD1. CDR1 and CDR2 (germline): GTSNPN, SVGIG (reference sequence). This CDR3 spans 16 amino acids. The ends lost 8 bases at V and 5 bases at J; junction bases unmatched: 20. CDR3 in amino acids: CAGTQQGTSPRETQYF. The CDR3 DNA is TGTGCCGGGACCCAACAGGGGACGTCCCCAAGGGAGACCCAGTACTTC. The variable domain in full, with the rest retrieved from reference TRBV30 and TRBJ2-5, is SQTIHQWPATLVQPVGSPLSLECTVEGTSNPNLYWYRQAAGRGLQLLFYSVGIGQISSEVPQNLSASRPQDRQFILSSKKLLLSDSGFYLCAGTQQGTSPRETQYFGPGTRLLVL.

This chain joins TRBV3-1 (or the pseudogene TRBV3-2) and TRBJ2-1; 7 nucleotides line up with TRBD1. CDR3 length: 12 residues. The germline V gene encodes CDR1 LGHDT and CDR2 YNNKEL (reference sequence). V shed 1 base and J 10 bases; nucleotides not matched to a gene: 1. CDR3 sequence reads: CASSQADREQFF. The CDR3 region has the DNA TGTGCCAGCAGCCAAGCGGACAGGGAGCAGTTCTTC.

This clone appeared once. The gene calls are TRBV29-1 and TRBJ2-7, with TRBD1 as a possible D gene (5 bases). The CDR3 covers 13 residues. Trimming shortened V by 4 bases and J by 5 bases, and 15 bases separated the two germline ends. Germline CDR1 SQVTM, CDR2 ANQGSEA. CDR3 sequence: CSVGSGIFDEQYF. The DNA for the CDR3 is TGCAGCGTTGGATCAGGGATTTTCGACGAGCAGTACTTC.

This rearrangement joins TRBV10-3 to TRBJ1-5; no firm D call. V dropped 2 bases and J dropped 0 bases, with 8 bases sitting between them. The CDR3 covers 15 residues. Per the germline V gene, CDR1 is ENHRY and CDR2 is SYGVKD. In DNA form, the CDR3 reads TGTGCCATCAGTGAGGGAGGTTCTAGCAATCAGCCCCAGCATTTT. It encodes CAISEGGSSNQPQHF.

The chain is built from TRBV9 and TRBJ2-3, with a tentative D call TRBD1 (6 bases). CDR3 size: 16 residues. V lost 3 bases and J lost 2, with 16 bases in between. Germline CDR1 reads SGDLS; CDR2 reads YYNGEE. The CDR3 nucleotides read TGTGCCAGCAGCGCCGACCCAGGGGCCTTCACAGATACGCAGTATTTT. This translates into CASSADPGAFTDTQYF.

The chain is built from TRBV2 and TRBJ2-7; 11 bases agree with TRBD1. The CDR3 consists of 13 residues. The V gene end was trimmed by 7 bases and the J gene end by 3 bases; junction bases not matched to a gene: 2. Germline V gene lookup returns CDR1 SNHLY and CDR2 FYNNEI. CDR3 nucleotides: TGTGCCAGCACCGGGACAGGGGGCTACGAGCAGTACTTC. It codes for CASTGTGGYEQYF.

This clone was observed once. V is TRBV18 and J is TRBJ1-5; possibly TRBD1 for D (6 bases). The V and J ends lost 4 bases and 6 bases respectively, with 13 bases between them. The CDR3 is made up of 14 amino acids. CDR1 and CDR2 from the germline V gene are KGHSH and LQKENI. The CDR3 nucleotides read TGTGCCAGCTCACGGTCAGGGGATTTTCAGCCCCAGCATTTT. It specifies CASSRSGDFQPQHF.

CDR3 protein: CAWATGGTNYGYTF. In DNA form, the CDR3 reads TGTGCCTGGGCCACAGGGGGCACCAACTATGGCTACACCTTC. The V and J genes are TRBV30 and TRBJ1-2; 9 positions agree with TRBD1. Germline assignment: CDR1 GTSNPN and CDR2 SVGIG (reference sequence). V shed 5 bases and J 2 bases; nucleotides not matched to a gene: 6. The CDR3 is 14 residues long.

The V gene is TRBV28, the J gene TRBJ1-2; 8 bases fit TRBD1. V trimming: 6 bases; J trimming: 2 bases; junction bases outside the gene matches: 5. Germline loops: CDR1 MDHEN, CDR2 SYDVKM. The CDR3 runs to 14 residues. The CDR3 coding sequence is TGTGCCAGCAGAGGACAGGGTCGGAACTATGGCTACACCTTC. The encoded protein is CASRGQGRNYGYTF.

V is TRBV25-1 and J is TRBJ2-1, with D maybe TRBD1 (6 bases). The germline V gene has CDR1 MGHDK and CDR2 SYGVNS. This CDR3 contains 15 residues. Deletions cut 7 bases from V and 6 bases from J, with 19 bases between. The CDR3 protein is CASTAGGQKTNEQFF. CDR3 in DNA: TGTGCCAGCACCGCAGGAGGACAGAAAACCAATGAGCAGTTCTTC. The full variable domain, in which reference TRBV25-1 and TRBJ2-1 provide the parts outside the CDR3, is EADIYQTPRYLVIGTGKKITLECSQTMGHDKMYWYQQDPGMELHLIHYSYGVNSTEKGDLSSESTVSRIRTEHFPLTLESARPSHTSQYLCASTAGGQKTNEQFFGPGTRLTVL.

This sequence joins TRBV27 and TRBJ2-1; no definite D call. Germline V gives CDR1 MNHEY, CDR2 SMNVEV (reference sequence). V was clipped by 3 bases and J by 0 bases, with 15 bases between them. CDR3 size: 17 residues. The CDR3 nucleotides are TGTGCCAGCAGTTTCGACCCCGGCGGTATCTCCTACAATGAGCAGTTCTTC. Protein product: CASSFDPGGISYNEQFF.